This T cell receptor (beta chain) was identified during a study of CD8+CD57+ T cells in acquired aplastic anemia. Study summary: Healthy-donor CD4+ cells averaged about 9.8 million reads.

Concerning this clonotype: The antigen is unknown.

Genomic DNA, serving as template, underwent TCR beta VDJ and CDR3 profiling. TCRdb recomputed calls from the reads with MiXCR, one row per CDR3 protein. The table has about 150,000 distinct CDR3 sequences, 41% seen once. Regarding the study as a whole: Shared by patients and controls, around 27 CD8+ CDR3s were abundant in patients.

The length of the CDR3 is 17 residues. Trimming pared 8 bases from V and 0 bases from J, leaving 22 bases between. The sequence was collected from a human donor in good health, serving as a control. Sequencing was carried out using sorted CD4+, CD8+, or CD8+CD57+ T cells (not recorded which) from PBMCs. The chain recombines TRBV12-3 or TRBV12-4 with TRBJ1-2; D is perhaps TRBD1 (5 bases). The DNA for the CDR3 is TGTGCCAGCCGATTAAGAAGGGTCCAACAGGCTAACTATGGCTACACCTTC. Protein sequence: CASRLRRVQQANYGYTF.